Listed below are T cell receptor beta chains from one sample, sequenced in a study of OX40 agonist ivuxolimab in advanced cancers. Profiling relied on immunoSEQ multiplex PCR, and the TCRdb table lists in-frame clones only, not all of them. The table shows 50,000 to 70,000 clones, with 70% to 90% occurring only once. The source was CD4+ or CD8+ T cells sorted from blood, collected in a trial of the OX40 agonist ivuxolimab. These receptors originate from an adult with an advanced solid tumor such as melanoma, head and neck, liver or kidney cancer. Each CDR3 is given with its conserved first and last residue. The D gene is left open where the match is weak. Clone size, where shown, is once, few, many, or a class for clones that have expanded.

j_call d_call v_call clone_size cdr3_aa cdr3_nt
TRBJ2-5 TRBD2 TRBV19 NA CASSIGTSGSQETQYF TGTGCCAGTAGTATTGGAACTAGCGGGAGCCAAGAGACCCAGTACTTC
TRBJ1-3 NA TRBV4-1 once CASSHRPGQLDSGNTIYF TGCGCCAGCAGCCATAGGCCCGGACAGCTTGACTCTGGAAACACCATATATTTT
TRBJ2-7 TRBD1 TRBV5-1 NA CASRGQGTSYEQYF TGCGCCAGCAGGGGACAGGGGACTTCCTACGAGCAGTACTTC
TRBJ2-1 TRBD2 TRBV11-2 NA CASSEGTSGRAFNEQFF TGTGCCAGCAGTGAGGGGACTAGCGGGAGGGCTTTCAATGAGCAGTTCTTC
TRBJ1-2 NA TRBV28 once CASSLDRTYGYTF TGTGCCAGCAGTTTAGACAGAACCTATGGCTACACCTTC
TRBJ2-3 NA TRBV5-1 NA CASSLVALGTSTDTQYF TGCGCCAGCAGCTTGGTAGCTCTGGGGACGAGCACAGATACGCAGTATTTT
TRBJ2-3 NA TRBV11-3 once CASSSTVSPSTDTQYF TGTGCCAGCAGCTCAACCGTCTCCCCGAGCACAGATACGCAGTATTTT
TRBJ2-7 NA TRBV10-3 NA CAISQDSWGEQYF TGTGCCATCAGTCAAGATTCGTGGGGCGAGCAGTACTTC
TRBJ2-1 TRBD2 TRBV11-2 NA CASSSLGLAARRENEQFF TGTGCCAGCAGCTCCCTGGGACTAGCAGCCCGTCGGGAGAATGAGCAGTTCTTC
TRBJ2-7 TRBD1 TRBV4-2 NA CASRTDRGQNEQYF TGTGCCAGCAGGACGGACAGGGGGCAAAACGAGCAGTACTTC
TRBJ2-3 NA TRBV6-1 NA CASSEWSRGLDTQYF TGTGCCAGCAGTGAATGGTCTAGAGGTTTAGATACGCAGTATTTT
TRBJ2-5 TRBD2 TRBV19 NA CASSGTGTSAETQYF TGTGCCAGTAGTGGTACCGGGACTAGCGCGGAGACCCAGTACTTC
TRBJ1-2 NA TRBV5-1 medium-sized CASSLDGRDTGYTF TGCGCCAGCAGCTTGGACGGCAGGGATACCGGCTACACCTTC
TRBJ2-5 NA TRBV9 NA CASSPGSGPSRETQYF TGTGCCAGCAGCCCGGGCAGCGGGCCGAGTCGAGAGACCCAGTACTTC
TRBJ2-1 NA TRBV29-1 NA CSQGTVKNEQFF TGCAGCCAGGGGACGGTGAAGAATGAGCAGTTCTTC
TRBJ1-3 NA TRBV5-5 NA CASSLGGDTRNTIYF TGTGCCAGCAGCTTGGGCGGGGACACCCGTAACACCATATATTTT
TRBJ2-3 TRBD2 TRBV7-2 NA CASSNSGGPDTQYF TGTGCCAGCAGCAATAGCGGGGGGCCAGATACGCAGTATTTT
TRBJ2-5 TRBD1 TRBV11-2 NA CASSQDRAETQYF TGTGCCAGCAGCCAAGACAGGGCAGAGACCCAGTACTTC